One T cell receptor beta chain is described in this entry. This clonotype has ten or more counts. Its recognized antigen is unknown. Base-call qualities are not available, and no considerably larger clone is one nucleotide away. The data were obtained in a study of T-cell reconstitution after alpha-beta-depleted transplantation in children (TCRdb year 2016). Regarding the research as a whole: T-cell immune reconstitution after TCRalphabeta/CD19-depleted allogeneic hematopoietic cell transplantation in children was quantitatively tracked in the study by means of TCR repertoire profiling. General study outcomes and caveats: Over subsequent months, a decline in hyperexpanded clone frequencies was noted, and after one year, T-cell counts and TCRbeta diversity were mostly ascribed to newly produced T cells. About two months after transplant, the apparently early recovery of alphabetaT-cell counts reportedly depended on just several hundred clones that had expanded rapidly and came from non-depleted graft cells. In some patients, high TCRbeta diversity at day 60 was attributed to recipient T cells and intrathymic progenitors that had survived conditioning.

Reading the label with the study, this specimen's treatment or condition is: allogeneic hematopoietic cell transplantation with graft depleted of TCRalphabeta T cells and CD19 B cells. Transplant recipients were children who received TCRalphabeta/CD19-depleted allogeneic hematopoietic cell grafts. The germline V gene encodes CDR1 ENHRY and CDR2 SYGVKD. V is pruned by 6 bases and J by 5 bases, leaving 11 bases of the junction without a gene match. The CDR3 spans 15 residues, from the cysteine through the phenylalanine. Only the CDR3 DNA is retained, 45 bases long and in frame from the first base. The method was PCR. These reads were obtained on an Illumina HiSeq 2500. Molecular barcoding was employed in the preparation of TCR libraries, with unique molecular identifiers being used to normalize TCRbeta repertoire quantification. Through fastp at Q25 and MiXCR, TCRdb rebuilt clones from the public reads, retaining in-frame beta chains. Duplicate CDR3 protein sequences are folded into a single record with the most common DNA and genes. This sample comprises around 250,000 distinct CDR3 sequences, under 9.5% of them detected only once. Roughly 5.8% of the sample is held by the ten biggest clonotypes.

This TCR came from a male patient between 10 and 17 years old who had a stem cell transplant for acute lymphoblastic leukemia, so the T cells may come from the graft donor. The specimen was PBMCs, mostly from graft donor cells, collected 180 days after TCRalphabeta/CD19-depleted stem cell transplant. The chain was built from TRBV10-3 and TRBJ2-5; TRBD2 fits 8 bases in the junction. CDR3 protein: CAISVVAGSRETQYF. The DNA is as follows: TGTGCCATCAGCGTCGTAGCGGGGTCCCGGGAGACCCAGTACTTC.